The 18 T cell receptor beta chains listed next were all sequenced from one sample in a study of identical twins (dated by TCRdb to about 2016). The library came from 5' RACE. Instrument on record: Illumina HiSeq 2000. TCRdb itself trimmed the public reads at Q25 with fastp, ran MiXCR and retained productive beta chains. Rows are combined by CDR3 protein, so each entry shows the most common genes and DNA. In all, the sample holds 420,000 or so distinct CDR3 sequences, and 15% to 20% of those were seen once. Of the sample, approximately 12% is held by the ten largest clones. The sample taken for sequencing was naive T cells sorted from blood. Read against the paper, the sample's cell subset or site label means: cells isolated with a human naive T-cell isolation kit. These TCRs come from a man aged 45-65 years in good health.

This clonotype showed up just a few times. This chain connects TRBV20-1 to TRBJ1-1, with 7 nucleotides matching TRBD1. The CDR3 extends over 13 amino acids. After removal of 7 bases from V and 0 bases from J, the junction contained 5 bases not matched to a gene. Germline values: CDR1 DFQATT, CDR2 SNEGSKA (reference sequence). The CDR3 is CSVGDSVNTEAFF. Here the CDR3 DNA reads TGCAGTGTAGGGGACAGCGTGAACACTGAAGCTTTCTTT.

This clonotype was recorded many times. The chain employs TRBV5-1 and TRBJ2-1; D might be TRBD2 (5 bases). The germline CDR1 and CDR2 sequences are SGHRS and YFSETQ. V lost 1 base and J 6 bases, leaving 8 bases between the germline ends. This CDR3 contains 13 residues. CDR3: CASSLTSSNEQFF. Here the CDR3 DNA reads TGCGCCAGCAGCTTGACTAGTTCCAATGAGCAGTTCTTC.

This clonotype was detected many times. The chain recombines TRBV28 with TRBJ2-7, with no clear D. Trimming stripped 7 bases from V and 5 bases from J, with 9 bases between. This CDR3 region has 11 residues. Germline V gene data show CDR1 as MDHEN and CDR2 as SYDVKM. CDR3 residues: CASMDFDEQYF. For the CDR3, the DNA is TGTGCCAGCATGGATTTCGACGAGCAGTACTTC.

This clonotype was detected only a few times. This CDR3 is CATGSTGSTEDEQFF. CDR3 coding DNA: TGTGCCACCGGGTCGACAGGTTCAACGGAGGATGAGCAGTTCTTC. V and J are TRBV24-1 and TRBJ2-1, with D possibly TRBD1 on 6 matching bases. CDR1 and CDR2 from the germline V gene are KGHDR and SFDVKD. The CDR3 is made up of 15 amino acids. V was shortened by 9 bases and J by 8 bases, with 22 bases between the two germline ends.

About this clonotype: This may arise from a read error, as a much more abundant clone is one base away. The rearrangement joins TRBV6-5 to TRBJ2-5, with D perhaps TRBD2 (5 bases). Germline lookup yields CDR1 MNHEY and CDR2 SVGAGI. Trimming removed 2 bases from V and 1 base from J, with 11 bases in between. The CDR3 spans 15 residues. CDR3 nucleotides: TGTGCCAGCAGTTACGAGCGGCGGGTCCAAGAGACCCAGTACTTC. Encoded protein: CASSYERRVQETQYF.

J is TRBJ2-3 and V is TRBV5-1, with D uncertain. The CDR3 length is 15 residues. From germline, CDR1 is SGHRS and CDR2 YFSETQ. V was pared by 4 bases and J by 4 bases, with 16 bases between. The CDR3 region has the DNA TGCGCCAGCAGCGCCGGACGGCATCGGTCAGATACGCAGTATTTT. The encoded protein is CASSAGRHRSDTQYF.

There are many counts of this clonotype. The CDR3, as DNA: TGTGCCAGCTCACCACGACTGAATTCTGGGGCCAACGTCCTGACTTTC. This gives the protein CASSPRLNSGANVLTF. V gene TRBV18 combines with J gene TRBJ2-6; D is uncertain. The ends were cut back, 1 base at V and 1 base at J, with 8 bases in the middle. CDR3 length: 16 amino acids. From germline, CDR1 is KGHSH and CDR2 LQKENI.

This clonotype was seen at least ten times. The chain carries TRBV27 and TRBJ1-2; TRBD1 matches 8 bases. The V segment lost 5 bases and the J segment 4 bases; nucleotides outside the gene matches: 15. The CDR3 consists of 17 residues. Looked up from germline, CDR1 is MNHEY and CDR2 is SMNVEV (reference sequence). CDR3 DNA: TGTGCCAGCAGTCCAGAGGGCCTCCCGGGACAGGTCTATGGCTACACCTTC. Amino acid sequence: CASSPEGLPGQVYGYTF.

In this sample, this clonotype turned up many times. The chain has TRBV7-9 and TRBJ2-3, with a weak D call TRBD1 (5 bases). V lost 5 bases, J lost 1 base, and 10 bases lay in between. The CDR3 is 14 residues long. Germline V lookup: CDR1 SEHNR, CDR2 FQNEAQ (reference sequence). CDR3 in amino acids: CASSLQGRTDTQYF. CDR3 in DNA: TGTGCCAGCAGCCTCCAGGGCCGCACAGATACGCAGTATTTT.

This clonotype was detected a few times. The chain couples TRBV6-1 to TRBJ2-7, with D perhaps matching TRBD1 (5 bases). The CDR3 loop spans 14 amino acids. The V gene's germline CDR1 is MNHNS and CDR2 SASEGT. Between the trimmed V and J ends, which lost 7 bases and 0 bases, there was a span of 13 bases. CDR3 sequence reads: CASKWGSPSYEQYF. The CDR3 DNA follows: TGTGCCAGCAAATGGGGCAGCCCCTCCTACGAGCAGTACTTC.

The chain employs TRBV5-6 and TRBJ1-6, with a tentative D call TRBD1 (6 bases). Trimming cost V 0 bases and J 10 bases, with 11 bases left between them. The CDR3 is 14 residues long. CDR1 and CDR2 from the germline V gene are SGHDT and YYEEEE. Here the CDR3 DNA reads TGTGCCAGCAGCTTGGAGGGGGTAAGATCACCCCTCCACTTT. As protein: CASSLEGVRSPLHF.

J is TRBJ2-3 and V is TRBV12-3 or TRBV12-4; D gene ambiguous. CDR3 length: 13 residues. V lost 5 bases and J lost 6, with 12 bases in between. This chain's CDR3 is CASSTLIRDTQYF. The CDR3 DNA reads TGTGCCAGCAGTACCCTGATTAGGGATACGCAGTATTTT.

This clonotype was detected only a few times. The chain is built from TRBV5-1 and TRBJ2-1; D unresolved. The CDR3 length is 13 residues. Per the germline V gene, CDR1 is SGHRS and CDR2 is YFSETQ. The V and J ends lost 4 bases and 3 bases respectively, with 8 bases between them. The chain's CDR3 is CASSRDIYNEQFF. DNA for the CDR3: TGCGCCAGCAGCCGTGACATCTACAATGAGCAGTTCTTC. Looking up the rest from reference TRBV5-1 and TRBJ2-1 gives the full variable domain: KAGVTQTPRYLIKTRGQQVTLSCSPISGHRSVSWYQQTPGQGLQFLFEYFSETQRNKGNFPGRFSGRQFSNSRSEMNVSTLELGDSALYLCASSRDIYNEQFFGPGTRLTVL.

In the case of this clonotype: With a much larger clone just one base away, this may be a read error. This is likely a read error, given that the CDR3 carries no conserved phenylalanine or tryptophan at its end. CDR3 nucleotide sequence: TGTGCCAGCAGCCAAGATCTCGGGAGCAATCAGCCCCAGCATTTA. This gives the protein CASSQDLGSNQPQHL. This chain uses TRBV3-1 with TRBJ1-5, with D unclear. Per the germline V gene, CDR1 is LGHDT and CDR2 is YNNKEL (reference sequence). V dropped 0 bases and J dropped 1 base, with 7 bases sitting between them. CDR3 length equals 15 residues.

The rearrangement uses TRBV7-3 and TRBJ2-2, with 10 bases lining up with TRBD2. Germline V gene lookup returns CDR1 SGHTA and CDR2 FQGTGA. CDR3 size: 15 residues. The J segment lost 4 bases and the V segment lost 5 bases, leaving 4 bases of the junction unmatched. CDR3 bases: TGTGCCAGCAGCCGAAGCGGGAGGGGCACCGGGGAGCTGTTTTTT. Translated: CASSRSGRGTGELFF.

This clonotype was counted at least ten times. The chain is built from TRBV5-1 and TRBJ2-7; 8 bases map to TRBD2. V shed 4 bases, J shed 5 bases, and the junction held 14 bases outside the gene matches. This CDR3 has 16 amino acids. CDR1 is SGHRS, CDR2 YFSETQ, per germline. CDR3 sequence (DNA): TGCGCCAGCAGCCCGGCGTACGGGACTAGAGATCACGAGCAGTACTTC. Translated, it gives CASSPAYGTRDHEQYF.

This clonotype was seen repeatedly, ten times or more. The chain is built from TRBV6-5 and TRBJ2-3, with TRBD2 identical over 8 bases. V trimming: 2 bases; J trimming: 10 bases; junction bases outside the gene matches: 14. This CDR3 comprises 16 residues. The germline V gene encodes CDR1 MNHEY and CDR2 SVGAGI. The CDR3 sequence: CASSYAGRAGTSAQYF. CDR3 nucleotide sequence: TGTGCCAGCAGTTACGCCGGGAGGGCGGGGACGTCGGCGCAGTATTTT.

There are many counts of this clonotype. The V and J genes are TRBV5-1 and TRBJ2-1, with D tentatively TRBD1 (6 bases). The V end was cut by 4 bases, the J end by 1 base, with 12 bases between. Germline V gene sequence: CDR1 SGHRS, CDR2 YFSETQ. The CDR3 is 15 amino acids. In DNA, the CDR3 is TGCGCCAGCAGCCCAACAGGGTTTTCCTACAATGAGCAGTTCTTC. Protein sequence: CASSPTGFSYNEQFF.